This paragraph reports one T cell receptor beta chain. Trimming shortened V by 6 bases and J by 3 bases, and 12 bases separated the two germline ends. The CDR3 totals 15 residues. Reverse transcription of about 0.5 to 1 ug RNA was carried out with random hexamers. TCRdb reprocessed the immunoSEQ multiplex PCR reads with MiXCR, giving one entry per CDR3 protein. The sample lists approximately 280,000 distinct CDR3 sequences, 70% to 90% occurring once. Isolation of CD8+ and CD4+ T cells was performed negatively, whereas enrichment of TEMRA cells was done by FACS. The sample belongs to a study of CD8 T cells in Susac syndrome.

The clonotype comes from a human donor with multiple sclerosis. The source material was CD8+ T cells from PBMCs. The chain employs TRBV23-1 and TRBJ2-6; D unresolved. TRBV23-1 is reported as an ORF; its role is uncertain. The CDR3 DNA reads as TGCGCCAGCAGCGAAGGCAGAAGTGGGGCCAACGTCCTGACTTTC. Encoded protein: CASSEGRSGANVLTF.